The 32 T cell receptor beta chains reported below all come from one sample, sequenced in a study of cytomegalovirus exposure and HLA in healthy donors (dated by TCRdb to the late 2010s). Libraries were prepared through the immunoSEQ multiplex PCR assay. TCRdb took this table from immuneACCESS and kept in-frame rearrangements with V and J called. Such tables lack part of the clones; where checked against another copy, unresolved V genes explain under half of the gap, and the rest is unexplained. The sample table records some 130,000 clones; 89% of these occur just once. Of the sample, around 1.2% falls within the top ten clones. Specimen: PBMCs. Receptor source: a woman aged 18-29 years in good health and CMV-seronegative.

This clone was found a few times. The chain couples TRBV25-1 to TRBJ2-3, with 10 bases lining up with TRBD2. V shed 8 bases and J 3 bases; nucleotides not matched to a gene: 11. The CDR3 consists of 16 residues. Germline V gives CDR1 MGHDK, CDR2 SYGVNS. The CDR3 spells CASGGSGGAWTDTQYF. CDR3 sequence (DNA): TGTGCCAGCGGAGGGAGCGGGGGGGCGTGGACAGATACGCAGTATTTT.

The rearrangement uses TRBV19 and TRBJ1-5; D possibly corresponds to TRBD1 (5 bases). CDR1 and CDR2 (germline): LNHDA, SQIVND (reference sequence). V was cut by 7 bases and J by 2 bases, with 15 bases left in between. There are 15 residues in the CDR3. CDR3 nucleotides: TGTGCCAGTATGGTGGGGGGTTGGGGCAATCAGCCCCAGCATTTT. Residues: CASMVGGWGNQPQHF.

V gene TRBV10-3 combines with J gene TRBJ2-5; possibly TRBD1 for D (5 bases). V lost 8 bases to trimming and J lost 4 bases, with 11 bases between them. Germline V gene lookup returns CDR1 ENHRY and CDR2 SYGVKD. The CDR3 loop spans 12 amino acids. CDR3 DNA: TGTGCCATCCAGGGTGCAGCAGAGACCCAGTACTTC. Its protein is CAIQGAAETQYF.

This clone was found many times. The rearrangement uses TRBV7-9 and TRBJ1-2; D is uncertain. The germline gives CDR1 SEHNR, CDR2 FQNEAQ (reference sequence). The CDR3 is made up of 14 amino acids. With 1 base removed from V and 3 bases from J, the gap between germline ends came to 9 bases. DNA of the CDR3: TGTGCCAGCAGCTTAGTATCCACGGACTATGGCTACACCTTC. This encodes CASSLVSTDYGYTF.

The J gene is TRBJ2-7, the V gene TRBV5-1; possibly TRBD2 for D (7 bases). The CDR3 length is 16 residues. The V gene's germline CDR1 is SGHRS and CDR2 YFSETQ. Between the trimmed V and J ends, which lost 0 bases and 2 bases, there was a span of 15 bases. CDR3 in DNA: TGCGCCAGCAGCTTGGGGGCGGGGGCCAACCCCTACGAGCAGTACTTC. Encoded protein: CASSLGAGANPYEQYF.

V usage is TRBV5-1 and J usage is TRBJ1-6, with D possibly being TRBD1 (6 bases). Germline V gene data show CDR1 as SGHRS and CDR2 as YFSETQ. The CDR3 contains 14 residues. Trimming pared 6 bases from V and 5 bases from J, leaving 12 bases between. CDR3 nucleotide sequence: TGCGCCAGCAAAGAAAGGACAGATAATTCACCCCTCCACTTT. As protein: CASKERTDNSPLHF.

V is TRBV6-5 and J is TRBJ1-5, with TRBD1 matching over 9 bases. CDR3 size: 16 residues. From germline, CDR1 is MNHEY and CDR2 SVGAGI. V gave up 4 bases and J gave up 3 bases; unmatched junction bases: 7. This CDR3 is CASSLADRGANQPQHF. In DNA, the CDR3 is TGTGCCAGCAGTTTGGCGGACAGGGGTGCCAATCAGCCCCAGCATTTT.

The chain combines TRBV10-2 with TRBJ2-7, with TRBD1 matching over 12 bases. From germline, CDR1 is WSHSY and CDR2 SAAADI. This CDR3 spans 15 amino acids. After removal of 10 bases from V and 4 bases from J, the junction contained 11 bases not matched to a gene. Written as DNA, the CDR3 is TGCGCCACCAGGGGGGACAGGGGGCGGTTATACGAGCAGTACTTC. Translation: CATRGDRGRLYEQYF.

The chain has TRBV7-9 and TRBJ2-7; 9 nucleotides agree with TRBD1. V dropped 4 bases and J dropped 4; count of bases not matched to a gene: 11. Germline lookup yields CDR1 SEHNR and CDR2 FQNEAQ (reference sequence). The CDR3 totals 16 residues. The CDR3 DNA reads as TGTGCCAGCAGCTCAAAACAGGGGGCTAATCTTTACGAGCAGTACTTC. Its protein is CASSSKQGANLYEQYF.

The rearrangement links TRBV4-1 to TRBJ2-7, with a weak D call TRBD1 (6 bases). The CDR3 is made up of 15 amino acids. V was trimmed by 2 bases and J by 2 bases, leaving 13 bases between them. The germline V gene has CDR1 MGHRA and CDR2 YSYEKL. The CDR3 nucleotides read TGCGCCAGCAGCCAATTTCCACAGGGAGCCTACGAGCAGTACTTC. Residues: CASSQFPQGAYEQYF.

The CDR3 DNA follows: TGTGCCAGCAGCACCAGGACAGGGGGTTTCTACGAGCAGTACTTC. Residues: CASSTRTGGFYEQYF. J is TRBJ2-7 and V is TRBV13, with TRBD1 identical over 10 bases. V lost 5 bases, J lost 3 bases, and 7 bases stayed unmatched. Germline values: CDR1 PRHDT, CDR2 FYEKMQ (reference sequence). The CDR3 runs to 15 residues.

The chain is built from TRBV7-9 and TRBJ1-2, with 11 bases fitting TRBD1. Germline CDR1 SEHNR, CDR2 FQNEAQ (reference sequence). The CDR3 covers 15 residues. Losses at the gene ends were 3 bases for V and 7 bases for J; bases not matched to a gene: 7. This CDR3 reads CASSFGQGAGGGYTF. The CDR3 DNA is TGTGCCAGCAGCTTCGGACAGGGGGCCGGAGGTGGCTACACCTTC.

This clone was detected only a few times. The V call is TRBV6-5, the J call TRBJ1-2; 11 nucleotides match TRBD1. Germline CDR1 reads MNHEY; CDR2 reads SVGAGI. The CDR3 has 13 amino acids. Germline trimming cut 7 bases from V and 6 bases from J; bases unmatched to any gene: 4. In nucleotides, the CDR3 is TGTGCCAGCAACCCGGGACAGGGGGATGGCTACACCTTC. Protein sequence: CASNPGQGDGYTF.

The chain carries TRBV5-1 and TRBJ1-3; D unresolved. Trimming took off 4 bases at V and 0 bases at J, with 11 bases between the two ends. The CDR3 is 15 amino acids. Germline loops: CDR1 SGHRS, CDR2 YFSETQ. This CDR3 reads CASSPGGYSGNTIYF. The DNA for the CDR3 is TGCGCCAGCAGCCCTGGCGGTTACTCTGGAAACACCATATATTTT.

The chain recombines TRBV5-5 with TRBJ2-7; the match to TRBD1 covers 10 bases. The length of the CDR3 is 13 residues. Germline V lookup: CDR1 SGHKS, CDR2 YYEKEE (reference sequence). J was trimmed by 6 bases and V by 0 bases; bases with no gene match: 0. For the CDR3, the DNA is TGTGCCAGCAGCTTGGGGACAGGGGGCGAGCAGTACTTC. This translates into CASSLGTGGEQYF.

The chain uses TRBV5-1 and TRBJ1-1; the D gene is possibly TRBD1 (5 bases). Trimming took 2 bases from V and 2 from J, leaving 13 bases between them. CDR3 length: 15 amino acids. The germline V gene encodes CDR1 SGHRS and CDR2 YFSETQ. The CDR3 region is CASSLRGASNTEAFF. CDR3 nucleotide sequence: TGCGCCAGCAGCTTAAGGGGCGCGTCAAACACTGAAGCTTTCTTT. Variable domain in full (rest from reference TRBV5-1 and TRBJ1-1): KAGVTQTPRYLIKTRGQQVTLSCSPISGHRSVSWYQQTPGQGLQFLFEYFSETQRNKGNFPGRFSGRQFSNSRSEMNVSTLELGDSALYLCASSLRGASNTEAFFGQGTRLTVV.

The chain recombines TRBV14 with TRBJ1-2; D is perhaps TRBD1 (6 bases). Germline V gene data show CDR1 as SGHDN and CDR2 as FVKESK. The V end lost 1 base, the J end lost 4 bases, and 13 bases lay between the germline ends. This CDR3 comprises 15 residues. This CDR3 is CASSQVKGQLYGYTF. The CDR3 DNA reads as TGTGCCAGCAGCCAAGTTAAAGGACAGCTCTATGGCTACACCTTC.

This chain connects TRBV4-1 to TRBJ2-7, with D maybe TRBD1 (5 bases). This CDR3 has 15 amino acids. CDR1 MGHRA and CDR2 YSYEKL come from the germline V gene. Between the trimmed V and J ends, which lost 2 bases and 8 bases, there was a span of 19 bases. CDR3 in amino acids: CASSQIGVLPGKQYF. CDR3 DNA sequence: TGCGCCAGCAGCCAAATAGGGGTACTCCCTGGGAAGCAGTACTTC.

This rearrangement joins TRBV7-8 to TRBJ2-2; 8 bases map to TRBD1. Germline CDR1 reads SGHVS; CDR2 reads FQNEAQ. This CDR3 region has 16 residues. The junction had 14 bases not matched to a gene; V was cut back by 8 bases and J by 6 bases. The CDR3 DNA reads as TGTGCCAGCCGCGAAAACAGGGGGGACTTGTCCGGGGAGCTGTTTTTT. This gives the protein CASRENRGDLSGELFF.

V is TRBV10-1 and J is TRBJ1-1; 8 nucleotides align to TRBD1. The CDR3 has 13 residues. The germline CDR1 and CDR2 sequences are WNHNN and SYGVQD (reference sequence). V was pared by 6 bases and J by 4 bases, with 4 bases of the junction left unmatched. The CDR3 nucleotides are TGCGCCAGCAGCCTAACAGGGGGCACTGAAGCTTTCTTT. Translation: CASSLTGGTEAFF.

The chain is built from TRBV6-1 and TRBJ1-1; perhaps TRBD1 as D (5 bases). Trimming removed 2 bases from V and 1 base from J, with 14 bases in between. There are 16 residues in the CDR3. Germline-derived CDR1 and CDR2 are MNHNS and SASEGT. This CDR3 is CASSEFPRQQNTEAFF. The CDR3 nucleotides read TGTGCCAGCAGTGAATTTCCGAGACAGCAGAACACTGAAGCTTTCTTT.

The rearrangement links TRBV6-6 to TRBJ1-5; TRBD1 might be the D (6 bases). Per germline, CDR1 MNHNY and CDR2 SVGAGI (reference sequence). Trimming took 6 bases from V and 16 from J, leaving 31 bases between them. This CDR3 has 16 residues. CDR3 in amino acids: CASSRTRTDIAITSHF. The CDR3 nucleotides are TGTGCCAGCAGCCGAACCCGGACAGATATAGCAATCACCTCTCATTTT.

The table lists this clone with a few counts. The chain joins TRBV2 to TRBJ1-2, with D hard to call. Germline V lookup: CDR1 SNHLY, CDR2 FYNNEI. Trimming shortened V by 4 bases and J by 5 bases, and 8 bases separated the two germline ends. The CDR3 covers 12 residues. CDR3 sequence: CASSVEGYGYTF. The CDR3 DNA reads TGTGCCAGCAGTGTGGAGGGTTATGGCTACACCTTC.

V usage is TRBV5-1 and J usage is TRBJ2-3; D possibly corresponds to TRBD2 (6 bases). Germline V lookup: CDR1 SGHRS, CDR2 YFSETQ. Trimming stripped 4 bases from V and 6 bases from J, with 18 bases between. CDR3 size: 15 residues. CDR3 protein: CASSPLWGVADTQYF. The CDR3 nucleotides are TGCGCCAGCAGCCCTCTTTGGGGGGTGGCGGATACGCAGTATTTT.

This clone was found a few times. The rearrangement uses TRBV7-9 and TRBJ1-2, with TRBD1 as a possible D gene (5 bases). The CDR3 spans 14 residues. V lost 3 bases and J lost 3, with 11 bases in between. Germline V gene lookup returns CDR1 SEHNR and CDR2 FQNEAQ (reference sequence). The DNA for the CDR3 is TGTGCCAGCAGCTTGGACACCAAATACTATGGCTACACCTTC. The encoded protein is CASSLDTKYYGYTF.

This chain uses TRBV10-1 with TRBJ2-1; TRBD1 agrees at 9 bases. V lost 0 bases to trimming and J lost 6 bases; unmatched junction nucleotides: 0. CDR3 size: 14 residues. Germline CDR1 reads WNHNN; CDR2 reads SYGVQD (reference sequence). The CDR3 protein is CASSESTGGNEQFF. The CDR3 nucleotides read TGCGCCAGCAGTGAGTCGACAGGGGGCAATGAGCAGTTCTTC.

The chain is built from TRBV19 and TRBJ1-5; no clear D. The CDR3 is made up of 16 amino acids. Germline CDR1 is LNHDA and CDR2 is SQIVND (reference sequence). The V end was cut by 5 bases, the J end by 0 bases, with 14 bases between. The CDR3 protein is CASSRGEFYSNQPQHF. Written as DNA, the CDR3 is TGTGCCAGTAGTCGCGGGGAGTTCTATAGCAATCAGCCCCAGCATTTT. Full variable domain (missing parts from reference TRBV19 and TRBJ1-5): DGGITQSPKYLFRKEGQNVTLSCEQNLNHDAMYWYRQDPGQGLRLIYYSQIVNDFQKGDIAEGYSVSREKKESFPLTVTSAQKNPTAFYLCASSRGEFYSNQPQHFGDGTRLSIL.

The gene calls are TRBV5-1 and TRBJ1-2; D might be TRBD1 (6 bases). The germline V gene has CDR1 SGHRS and CDR2 YFSETQ. The CDR3 runs to 19 residues. Trimming removed 3 bases from V and 6 bases from J, with 30 bases in between. The CDR3 DNA reads TGCGCCAGCAGCTCATCTCCGTCGTCGAGGGGGAATCACCCGGATGGCTACACCTTC. Translation: CASSSSPSSRGNHPDGYTF.

V gene TRBV27 combines with J gene TRBJ2-7, with 9 bases identical to TRBD1. This CDR3 contains 13 residues. Germline CDR1 and CDR2: MNHEY and SMNVEV (reference sequence). J was trimmed by 6 bases and V by 9 bases; bases with no gene match: 9. The DNA for the CDR3 is TGTGCCAGAGATCGGGACAGGGTATCCGAGCAGTACTTC. It specifies CARDRDRVSEQYF.

The chain couples TRBV19 to TRBJ1-3, with TRBD1 as a possible D gene (5 bases). The germline V gene has CDR1 LNHDA and CDR2 SQIVND (reference sequence). The CDR3 covers 16 residues. V was clipped by 7 bases and J by 0 bases, with 16 bases between them. The CDR3 is CASIGGGRSSGNTIYF. As DNA, the CDR3 is TGTGCCAGTATTGGGGGGGGACGTTCCTCTGGAAACACCATATATTTT.

The chain carries TRBV18 and TRBJ1-1; no firm D call. V lost 6 bases to trimming and J lost 4 bases, with 9 bases between them. Per germline, CDR1 KGHSH and CDR2 LQKENI. This CDR3 is built from 12 residues. In DNA, the CDR3 is TGTGCCAGCTCCCCCCGCGTCACTGAAGCTTTCTTT. As protein: CASSPRVTEAFF. Supplemented by reference TRBV18 and TRBJ1-1, the full variable domain reads NAGVMQNPRHLVRRRGQEARLRCSPMKGHSHVYWYRQLPEEGLKFMVYLQKENIIDESGMPKERFSAEFPKEGPSILRIQQVVRGDSAAYFCASSPRVTEAFFGQGTRLTVV.

At least ten counts were recorded for this clone. This sequence joins TRBV7-8 and TRBJ1-5; D is ambiguous. Trimming shortened V by 0 bases and J by 6 bases, and 6 bases separated the two germline ends. The CDR3 sequence is 13 residues long. Germline values: CDR1 SGHVS, CDR2 FQNEAQ. The CDR3 DNA follows: TGTGCCAGCAGCTTAGCACCGCGTCAGCCCCAGCATTTT. This codes for CASSLAPRQPQHF.